A selection of T cell receptor beta chains follows, all from one sample in a study of control samples from healthy donors and cancer patients. The method was immunoSEQ multiplex PCR; TCRdb's version includes in-frame clones alone and lacks a portion of them. The repertoire holds roughly 93,000 clones, with roughly 91% as singletons. Sequencing input: PBMCs. These receptors all come from a woman aged 45-65 years with colorectal cancer. Both conserved end residues are part of each CDR3. Each record gives: clone size, V gene, J gene, D gene, CDR3 protein, CDR3 DNA. The D gene is left open where the match is weak. Clone size, where shown, is once, few, many, or a class for clones that have expanded.

.	TRBV15	TRBJ1-1	.	CATSRDLGTRSTEAFF	TGTGCCACCAGCAGAGATCTAGGGACCAGGTCCACTGAAGCTTTCTTT
few	TRBV4-1	TRBJ1-2	.	CASSQEVTRNYGYTF	TGCGCCAGCAGCCAAGAAGTAACCAGAAACTATGGCTACACCTTC
.	TRBV4-3	TRBJ1-6	.	CASSQDAGLNNSPLHF	TGCGCCAGCAGCCAAGATGCTGGGTTGAATAATTCACCCCTCCACTTT
.	TRBV4-3	TRBJ2-5	.	CASSQDFASGKTQYF	TGCGCCAGCAGCCAAGATTTCGCCTCCGGGAAGACCCAGTACTTC
.	TRBV30	TRBJ1-2	TRBD1	CASRPGQGVSGYTF	TGTGCCTCGCGGCCGGGACAGGGGGTCAGTGGCTACACCTTC
.	TRBV3-1/TRBV3-2	TRBJ1-1	TRBD1	CASTLFRDSGDEAFF	TGTGCCAGCACCCTCTTCCGGGACAGTGGGGATGAAGCTTTCTTT
.	TRBV19	TRBJ1-1	.	CASTPGRRLNTEAFF	TGTGCCAGTACCCCGGGACGGAGGCTTAACACTGAAGCTTTCTTT
once	TRBV6-5	TRBJ1-4	.	CASSPEGGGGEKLFF	TGTGCCAGCAGCCCAGAGGGGGGCGGGGGAGAAAAACTGTTTTTT
.	TRBV5-4	TRBJ2-3	.	CASSLGFGGGTDTQYF	TGTGCCAGCAGCTTGGGTTTCGGGGGAGGCACAGATACGCAGTATTTT
.	TRBV5-1	TRBJ1-1	.	CASSLSGPNTEAFF	TGCGCCAGCAGCTTATCAGGGCCGAACACTGAAGCTTTCTTT
.	TRBV3-1/TRBV3-2	TRBJ1-1	.	CASSPREGWNEAFF	TGTGCCAGCAGCCCCCGTGAGGGGTGGAATGAAGCTTTCTTT
.	TRBV28	TRBJ1-3	.	CASSNRGGNTIYF	TGTGCCAGCAGTAACCGAGGGGGAAACACCATATATTTT
.	TRBV10-2	TRBJ1-1	TRBD1	CASRGTGLNTEAFF	TGCGCCAGCAGGGGGACAGGCTTGAACACTGAAGCTTTCTTT
.	TRBV5-8	TRBJ2-3	TRBD2	CASNWEGTSDTQYF	TGTGCCAGCAACTGGGAGGGGACGTCGGATACGCAGTATTTT
.	TRBV21-1	TRBJ2-5	.	CASSIPRDKTHRSQETQYF	TGTGCCAGCAGCATTCCCCGCGACAAAACACATCGTTCCCAAGAGACCCAGTACTTC
few	TRBV5-5	TRBJ1-1	TRBD1	CASGTAGGKAFF	TGTGCCAGCGGGACAGCAGGGGGAAAAGCTTTCTTT
.	TRBV9	TRBJ1-3	TRBD1	CASSARTGGLSGNTIYF	TGTGCCAGCAGCGCGCGGACAGGGGGGCTCTCTGGAAACACCATATATTTT
.	TRBV3-1/TRBV3-2	TRBJ1-1	.	CASSSHHATEAFF	TGTGCCAGCAGCTCTCATCATGCCACTGAAGCTTTCTTT
.	TRBV12-3/TRBV12-4	TRBJ1-1	.	CASSYQGGAFF	TGTGCCAGCAGCTACCAGGGAGGAGCTTTCTTT
few	TRBV4-2	TRBJ2-3	TRBD2	CASSDGLASDTQYF	TGTGCCAGCAGCGACGGACTAGCGTCAGATACGCAGTATTTT
.	TRBV7-2	TRBJ1-5	TRBD1	CASSLLPGQGNQPQHF	TGTGCCAGCAGCCTTTTGCCGGGACAGGGAAATCAGCCCCAGCATTTT